The 25 T cell receptor beta chains below were found in one sample sequenced in a study of long-term antiretroviral therapy in people with HIV. Running of the v3.0 immunoSEQ assay took place at survey level. The protocol was immunoSEQ multiplex PCR, while the TCRdb copy is restricted to in-frame clones and leaves out a portion. The table shows approximately 13,000 clones, with 77% occurring only once. The material sequenced was unsorted PBMCs, taken 1.3 years before starting antiretroviral therapy. The receptor source for this set is a middle-aged man with HIV.

The rearrangement joins TRBV30 to TRBJ1-4, with 7 bases fitting TRBD1. The CDR3 sequence is 14 residues long. Germline V gene lookup returns CDR1 GTSNPN and CDR2 SVGIG (reference sequence). V lost 4 bases and J lost 1; bases outside the gene matches: 3. The CDR3 is CAWNRGKTNEKLFF. In DNA form, the CDR3 reads TGTGCCTGGAACAGGGGAAAAACTAATGAAAAACTGTTTTTT.

This clone is a singleton in its sample. The chain carries TRBV11-2 and TRBJ1-1, with 10 bases lining up with TRBD1. The CDR3 has 15 amino acids. The ends lost 5 bases at V and 2 bases at J; junction bases unmatched: 5. From germline, CDR1 is SGHAT and CDR2 FQNNGV. As DNA, the CDR3 is TGTGCCAGCAGCGCCCGGGACAGGGGAAACACTGAAGCTTTCTTT. Translated, it gives CASSARDRGNTEAFF.

This chain uses TRBV5-4 with TRBJ1-2, with 10 bases lining up with TRBD1. The CDR3 is made up of 16 amino acids. The V segment lost 0 bases and the J segment 4 bases; nucleotides outside the gene matches: 6. Germline CDR1 is SGHNT and CDR2 is YYREEE (reference sequence). CDR3: CASSLGGTGEGYGYTF. CDR3 in DNA: TGTGCCAGCAGCTTGGGGGGGACAGGGGAAGGCTATGGCTACACCTTC.

J is TRBJ1-2 and V is TRBV25-1; D not resolved. The CDR3 sequence is 13 residues long. V was pared by 5 bases and J by 7 bases, with 14 bases between. From germline, CDR1 is MGHDK and CDR2 SYGVNS. CDR3 loop: CASSNRVKGGYTF. The CDR3 DNA follows: TGTGCCAGCAGTAACCGGGTAAAGGGTGGCTACACCTTC.

V and J are TRBV28 and TRBJ1-2, with D maybe TRBD1 (5 bases). The CDR3 has 16 residues. Germline V CDR1 and CDR2: MDHEN, SYDVKM. V shed 6 bases and J shed 0 bases, with 17 bases lying between them. The CDR3 here is CASSPMGQGSNYGYTF. In DNA form, the CDR3 reads TGTGCCAGCAGCCCAATGGGGCAGGGATCTAACTATGGCTACACCTTC.

This clone occurred a few times. The chain's CDR3 is CASSPQGEGYTF. The CDR3 DNA sequence: TGTGCCAGCAGTCCGCAGGGGGAAGGCTACACCTTC. The rearrangement joins TRBV6-5 to TRBJ1-2, with 7 bases that match TRBD1. J gave up 8 bases and V 5 bases, and 5 bases lay outside the gene matches. CDR1 and CDR2 from the germline V gene are MNHEY and SVGAGI. The CDR3 sequence is 12 residues long.

The chain has TRBV21-1 and TRBJ2-3; TRBD1, as called in the table, went unchecked against the DNA. TRBV21-1 is termed a pseudogene. This CDR3 has 19 amino acids. CDR3 DNA sequence: TGTGCCAGCAGCAAAGTGGAAAGATGGGAGGACAGGGACACAGATACGCAGTATTTT. Its protein product is CASSKVERWEDRDTDTQYF.

The J gene is TRBJ2-5, the V gene TRBV5-1; D gene ambiguous. CDR3 length: 15 amino acids. Per germline, CDR1 SGHRS and CDR2 YFSETQ. The V and J ends lost 0 bases and 4 bases respectively, with 13 bases between them. CDR3 loop: CASSLDTDVGETQYF. CDR3 DNA: TGCGCCAGCAGCTTGGATACCGACGTAGGAGAGACCCAGTACTTC.

J is TRBJ1-1 and V is TRBV18; no clear D. The V end was cut by 3 bases, the J end by 0 bases, with 8 bases between. The CDR3 loop spans 14 amino acids. Germline CDR1 and CDR2: KGHSH and LQKENI. DNA of the CDR3: TGTGCCAGCTCACCTACAACCATGAACACTGAAGCTTTCTTT. As protein: CASSPTTMNTEAFF.

The chain links TRBV9 to TRBJ1-3; D unclear. Germline loops: CDR1 SGDLS, CDR2 YYNGEE. Trimming removed 3 bases from V and 0 bases from J, with 10 bases in between. This CDR3 comprises 15 residues. CDR3 loop: CASSASTSSGNTIYF. CDR3 bases: TGTGCCAGCAGCGCTTCTACCAGCTCTGGAAACACCATATATTTT.

By frequency in the sample, this clone is medium-sized. The chain uses TRBV7-7 and TRBJ2-3, with D maybe TRBD1 (5 bases). This CDR3 is 15 amino acids long. The germline V and J ends were trimmed by 1 base and 7 bases, with 15 bases remaining between them. Germline CDR1 and CDR2: SSHAT and FNYEAQ (reference sequence). The CDR3 is CASSLGAGQGYTQYF. CDR3 coding DNA: TGTGCCAGCAGCTTAGGGGCAGGGCAGGGATATACGCAGTATTTT.

This sequence joins TRBV10-3 and TRBJ1-1, with 7 nucleotides matching TRBD1. Germline V gene lookup returns CDR1 ENHRY and CDR2 SYGVKD. V lost 4 bases and J lost 1; bases outside the gene matches: 3. This CDR3 contains 14 residues. The CDR3 DNA is TGTGCCATCAGTGGACAGGGCACGAACACTGAAGCTTTCTTT. It specifies CAISGQGTNTEAFF.

The rearrangement uses TRBV29-1 and TRBJ1-2, with a possible D match to TRBD1 (6 bases). The CDR3 runs 13 residues. The germline V and J ends were trimmed by 7 bases and 4 bases, with 16 bases remaining between them. Germline CDR1 reads SQVTM; CDR2 reads ANQGSEA. The CDR3 region has the DNA TGCAGCGCCTCCACAGGGATCAGCTATGGCTACACCTTC. It codes for CSASTGISYGYTF.

CDR3 in DNA: TGTGCCAGCAGCTCACCGACAGGGATCTATGGCTACACCTTC. Translated, it gives CASSSPTGIYGYTF. The chain is built from TRBV5-6 and TRBJ1-2, with 7 bases identical to TRBD1. The CDR3 extends over 14 amino acids. The trim removed 3 bases at V and 4 bases at J, leaving 6 bases unmatched. CDR1 and CDR2 from the germline V gene are SGHDT and YYEEEE.

This clone was found a few times. This CDR3 reads CASSQETDGVGGYTF. CDR3 DNA sequence: TGTGCCAGCAGCCAAGAAACCGACGGTGTGGGTGGCTACACCTTC. The chain uses TRBV14 and TRBJ1-2; unclear D gene. CDR3 length: 15 amino acids. V lost 0 bases to trimming and J lost 7 bases, with 15 bases between them. Germline loops: CDR1 SGHDN, CDR2 FVKESK.

The rearrangement uses TRBV2 and TRBJ2-1; the D gene is possibly TRBD2 (6 bases). The V gene's germline CDR1 is SNHLY and CDR2 FYNNEI. The CDR3 spans 15 residues. The V end lost 6 bases, the J end lost 5 bases, and 17 bases lay between the germline ends. The CDR3: CASSRDSHGDNEQFF. In DNA form, the CDR3 reads TGTGCCAGCAGCCGGGACTCCCACGGGGACAATGAGCAGTTCTTC.

The genes are TRBV5-6 and TRBJ1-2, with D uncertain. Trimming removed 4 bases from V and 6 bases from J, with 13 bases in between. In germline, CDR1 is SGHDT, CDR2 YYEEEE. The CDR3 covers 13 residues. The CDR3 protein is CASSLVLGDGYTF. In nucleotides, the CDR3 is TGTGCCAGCAGCCTCGTCTTGGGAGATGGCTACACCTTC. Full variable domain (rest looked up from reference TRBV5-6 and TRBJ1-2): DAGVTQSPTHLIKTRGQQVTLRCSPKSGHDTVSWYQQALGQGPQFIFQYYEEEERQRGNFPDRFSGHQFPNYSSELNVNALLLGDSALYLCASSLVLGDGYTFGSGTRLTVV.

J is TRBJ2-2 and V is TRBV5-1, with 11 bases aligning to TRBD2. J gave up 6 bases and V 3 bases, and 7 bases lay outside the gene matches. This CDR3 contains 16 residues. Germline lookup yields CDR1 SGHRS and CDR2 YFSETQ. DNA of the CDR3: TGCGCCAGCAGCTGGCGACTAGCGGGGAAGGCCGGGGAGCTGTTTTTT. Amino acid sequence: CASSWRLAGKAGELFF.

This chain joins TRBV2 and TRBJ1-1; the match to TRBD1 covers 8 bases. CDR1 is SNHLY and CDR2 is FYNNEI in the germline V gene. This CDR3 region has 15 residues. The V segment lost 0 bases and the J segment 7 bases; nucleotides outside the gene matches: 7. As DNA, the CDR3 is TGTGCCAGCAGTGAAGCCGGACAGGGCAAGGGTGAAGCTTTCTTT. As protein: CASSEAGQGKGEAFF.

This clone was detected only once. The chain joins TRBV19 to TRBJ2-1; 7 bases are a match to TRBD2. Germline V lookup: CDR1 LNHDA, CDR2 SQIVND (reference sequence). Trimming took 8 bases from V and 3 from J; bases not matched to a gene: 7. The CDR3 contains 14 residues. CDR3 in DNA: TGTGCCAGTCGTGAGAGGGAGGGCTACAATGAGCAGTTCTTC. It translates to CASREREGYNEQFF. The variable domain in full, with the rest retrieved from reference TRBV19 and TRBJ2-1, is DGGITQSPKYLFRKEGQNVTLSCEQNLNHDAMYWYRQDPGQGLRLIYYSQIVNDFQKGDIAEGYSVSREKKESFPLTVTSAQKNPTAFYLCASREREGYNEQFFGPGTRLTVL.

The genes are TRBV7-9 and TRBJ2-3, with D unresolved. V dropped 4 bases and J dropped 3 bases, with 8 bases sitting between them. The CDR3 has 13 residues. Germline CDR1 SEHNR, CDR2 FQNEAQ (reference sequence). CDR3 bases: TGTGCCAGCAGCTCTGACCGAACAGATACGCAGTATTTT. It codes for CASSSDRTDTQYF.

This clone appeared once. J is TRBJ2-5 and V is TRBV19, with D perhaps matching TRBD2 (6 bases). CDR3 size: 14 residues. The ends were cut back, 3 bases at V and 2 bases at J, with 10 bases in the middle. The germline V gene encodes CDR1 LNHDA and CDR2 SQIVND (reference sequence). CDR3 DNA: TGTGCCAGTAGTATCGCCGGGACTCAAGAGACCCAGTACTTC. Protein: CASSIAGTQETQYF.

This sequence joins TRBV5-5 and TRBJ1-5; no clear D gene. V gave up 1 base and J gave up 0 bases, with 2 bases separating them. The germline V gene encodes CDR1 SGHKS and CDR2 YYEKEE (reference sequence). The CDR3 runs to 13 residues. CDR3 amino acids: CASSLNSNQPQHF. CDR3 sequence (DNA): TGTGCCAGCAGCTTGAATAGCAATCAGCCCCAGCATTTT.

This clone was observed a handful of times. This chain connects TRBV5-1 to TRBJ1-4; D unclear. The germline V gene has CDR1 SGHRS and CDR2 YFSETQ. Trimming stripped 5 bases from V and 0 bases from J, with 8 bases between. This CDR3 has 14 amino acids. CDR3 sequence: CASRAGPTNEKLFF. DNA for the CDR3: TGCGCCAGCAGAGCAGGACCAACTAATGAAAAACTGTTTTTT. The full variable domain, its missing parts supplied by reference TRBV5-1 and TRBJ1-4, is KAGVTQTPRYLIKTRGQQVTLSCSPISGHRSVSWYQQTPGQGLQFLFEYFSETQRNKGNFPGRFSGRQFSNSRSEMNVSTLELGDSALYLCASRAGPTNEKLFFGSGTQLSVL.

The rearrangement joins TRBV4-1 to TRBJ1-2; 10 bases agree with TRBD1. The CDR3 is made up of 16 amino acids. Trimming at V came to 2 bases and at J to 1 base, leaving 4 bases not matched to a gene. Germline-derived CDR1 and CDR2 are MGHRA and YSYEKL. In DNA form, the CDR3 reads TGCGCCAGCAGCCAACCACGGACAGGGGGTAACTATGGCTACACCTTC. It translates to CASSQPRTGGNYGYTF.